Presented here are 27 T cell receptor beta chains from one specimen sequenced in a study of blood T cells in healthy people across ages. Primers used in a second PCR of roughly 7 to 12 cycles were a sample-barcoded 5' primer and a J-beta primer mix. One entry per CDR3 protein, called by TCRdb with MiXCR from the 5' RACE reads. The sample lists about 1.6 million distinct CDR3 sequences, roughly 32% occurring once. The sample taken for sequencing was blood. These receptors were obtained from a woman aged 30 to 39 in good health.

With regard to this clonotype: Being one base from a much bigger clone, this may be a read error. This rearrangement joins TRBV6-6 to TRBJ2-5, with TRBD1 identical over 7 bases. This CDR3 contains 13 residues. Germline CDR1 and CDR2: MNHNY and SVGAGI (reference sequence). The CDR3 DNA is TGTACCAGCAGAACCAGGGGGAAAGAGACCCAGTACTTC. It codes for CTSRTRGKETQYF.

The J gene is TRBJ2-3, the V gene TRBV28; a weak D match, TRBD2 (6 bases). Germline V gene data show CDR1 as MDHEN and CDR2 as SYDVKM. The germline V and J ends were trimmed by 6 bases and 2 bases, with 27 bases remaining between them. CDR3 size: 19 residues. For the CDR3, the DNA is TGTGCCAGCAGCCCCGGCGGAGGGCCCTCTTTAGGAACCACAGATACGCAGTATTTT. Amino acid sequence: CASSPGGGPSLGTTDTQYF.

As to this clonotype: This may be a read error, as it is one base from a much larger clone. V usage is TRBV29-1 and J usage is TRBJ2-1; no reliable D call. V lost 5 bases and J 0 bases, leaving 14 bases between the germline ends. The CDR3 spans 15 residues. CDR1 SQVTM and CDR2 ANQGSEA come from the germline V gene. The CDR3 spells CSVKGYPSSYNEQFF. The CDR3 nucleotides read TGCAGCGTTAAGGGCTACCCGAGCTCCTACAATGAGCAGTTCTTC.

This rearrangement joins TRBV4-1 to TRBJ2-1; 10 bases align to TRBD2. After removal of 4 bases from V and 0 bases from J, the junction contained 6 bases not matched to a gene. Germline V CDR1 and CDR2: MGHRA, YSYEKL. This CDR3 is 17 amino acids long. The CDR3 sequence: CASSPGLARSSYNEQFF. The DNA for the CDR3 is TGCGCCAGCAGCCCGGGACTAGCGAGGAGCTCCTACAATGAGCAGTTCTTC.

CDR3 bases: TGTGCCAGCAGCCAAGACCAGCGGGGGGTCTACAATGAGCAGTTCTTC. Translation: CASSQDQRGVYNEQFF. The gene calls are TRBV4-2 and TRBJ2-1; 9 nucleotides agree with TRBD2. The germline V gene has CDR1 LGHNA and CDR2 YNFKEQ. Unmatched junction bases numbered 3, after V lost 0 bases and J lost 3 bases. This CDR3 is built from 16 residues.

The chain employs TRBV5-5 and TRBJ2-3, with D possibly TRBD2 on 6 matching bases. The CDR3 is made up of 17 amino acids. Trimming stripped 3 bases from V and 0 bases from J, with 17 bases between. CDR1 SGHKS and CDR2 YYEKEE come from the germline V gene (reference sequence). The CDR3 spells CASSWGPSASSTDTQYF. DNA of the CDR3: TGTGCCAGCAGCTGGGGCCCTAGCGCATCTAGCACAGATACGCAGTATTTT.

V gene TRBV5-1 combines with J gene TRBJ2-6; D possibly corresponds to TRBD1 (5 bases). The V and J ends lost 4 bases and 0 bases respectively, with 20 bases between them. Germline V gene data show CDR1 as SGHRS and CDR2 as YFSETQ. The CDR3 length is 19 residues. CDR3 sequence (DNA): TGCGCCAGCAGCACGATCCCCAGGGCCCTCACCTCTGGGGCCAACGTCCTGACTTTC. This encodes CASSTIPRALTSGANVLTF.

This clonotype appeared a few times. The V and J genes are TRBV29-1 and TRBJ1-2, with 7 bases that match TRBD1. The CDR3 covers 13 residues. CDR1 is SQVTM, CDR2 ANQGSEA, per germline. The V gene end was trimmed by 6 bases and the J gene end by 4 bases; junction bases not matched to a gene: 8. CDR3 DNA sequence: TGCAGCGTGGAGAAGGGACAGTTCTATGGCTACACCTTC. This translates into CSVEKGQFYGYTF. Drawing the rest from reference TRBV29-1 and TRBJ1-2, the complete variable domain is SAVISQKPSRDICQRGTSLTIQCQVDSQVTMMFWYRQQPGQSLTLIATANQGSEATYESGFVIDKFPISRPNLTFSTLTVSNMSPEDSSIYLCSVEKGQFYGYTFGSGTRLTVV.

In this sample, this clonotype turned up a few times. The V gene is TRBV7-7, the J gene TRBJ2-1; 9 nucleotides line up with TRBD1. Germline values: CDR1 SSHAT, CDR2 FNYEAQ (reference sequence). J lost 7 bases, V lost 3 bases, and 7 bases had no gene match. This CDR3 spans 15 amino acids. The CDR3 loop reads CASSFASGTGNEQFF. Here the CDR3 DNA reads TGTGCCAGCAGCTTCGCCTCCGGGACAGGGAATGAGCAGTTCTTC.

This clonotype has ten or more counts. The chain is built from TRBV28 and TRBJ2-1; 8 positions agree with TRBD2. Germline assignment: CDR1 MDHEN and CDR2 SYDVKM. This CDR3 has 16 residues. Germline trimming cut 5 bases from V and 6 bases from J; bases unmatched to any gene: 12. DNA of the CDR3: TGTGCCAGCAGTCCTAGAACCTATGGACTAGCCAATGAGCAGTTCTTC. Amino acid sequence: CASSPRTYGLANEQFF.

This clonotype was seen more than once but under ten times. V is TRBV29-1 and J is TRBJ1-1; TRBD1 matches at 7 bases. V shed 6 bases, J shed 5 bases, and the junction held 9 bases outside the gene matches. Looked up from germline, CDR1 is SQVTM and CDR2 is ANQGSEA. The CDR3 loop spans 13 amino acids. The CDR3 sequence: CSVITGDGTEAFF. CDR3 DNA sequence: TGCAGCGTCATAACAGGGGATGGAACTGAAGCTTTCTTT.

The chain links TRBV20-1 to TRBJ1-6; D gene ambiguous. Germline CDR1 DFQATT, CDR2 SNEGSKA (reference sequence). Trimming shortened V by 1 base and J by 7 bases, and 5 bases separated the two germline ends. The CDR3 has 12 residues. Written as DNA, the CDR3 is TGCAGTGCTAGAGTAGGGAATTCACCCCTCCACTTT. It yields the protein CSARVGNSPLHF.

This clonotype was observed a handful of times. This rearrangement joins TRBV14 to TRBJ2-3; no clear D. The V gene's germline CDR1 is SGHDN and CDR2 FVKESK. V gave up 4 bases and J gave up 4 bases, with 12 bases separating them. The CDR3 contains 14 residues. CDR3 sequence (DNA): TGTGCCAGCAGCCCCCTTGCCCGGGCAGATACGCAGTATTTT. It codes for CASSPLARADTQYF.

This clonotype was recorded a few times. The CDR3 DNA reads TGTGCCAGCAGATCCTCGGGCCACTACAATGAGCAGTTCTTC. Translating gives CASRSSGHYNEQFF. The rearrangement uses TRBV12-3 or TRBV12-4 and TRBJ2-1, with unresolved D. Deletions cut 6 bases from V and 3 bases from J, with 12 bases between. There are 14 residues in the CDR3.

About this clonotype: A read error may be the cause here, since a much bigger clone is one base away. The chain carries TRBV20-1 and TRBJ2-3; 10 bases match TRBD2. CDR3 size: 15 residues. The junction had 10 bases not matched to a gene; V was cut back by 8 bases and J by 2 bases. CDR1 is DFQATT and CDR2 is SNEGSKA in the germline V gene (reference sequence). In DNA, the CDR3 is TGCAGTACGGGAACCGGGACTAGCGACACAGATACGCAGTATTTT. This sequence encodes CSTGTGTSDTDTQYF.

This chain links TRBV5-6 with TRBJ2-7; D is uncertain. Germline V gene lookup returns CDR1 SGHDT and CDR2 YYEEEE. V was trimmed by 2 bases and J by 0 bases, leaving 15 bases between them. The CDR3 spans 16 residues. The CDR3 nucleotides read TGTGCCAGCAGCTTTAGACCAGTTTTAAACTCCTACGAGCAGTACTTC. Translation: CASSFRPVLNSYEQYF.

This clonotype came up once. The chain recombines TRBV19 with TRBJ2-3; D unresolved. Deletions cut 4 bases from V and 4 bases from J, with 9 bases between. Germline V gives CDR1 LNHDA, CDR2 SQIVND (reference sequence). The CDR3 runs to 13 residues. The CDR3 DNA reads TGTGCCAGTAGTACTTATCGGTCAGATACGCAGTATTTT. It codes for CASSTYRSDTQYF. Looking up the rest from reference TRBV19 and TRBJ2-3 gives the full variable domain: DGGITQSPKYLFRKEGQNVTLSCEQNLNHDAMYWYRQDPGQGLRLIYYSQIVNDFQKGDIAEGYSVSREKKESFPLTVTSAQKNPTAFYLCASSTYRSDTQYFGPGTRLTVL.

The sample holds a few counts of this clonotype. The chain links TRBV7-2 to TRBJ2-7; 10 nucleotides line up with TRBD2. The CDR3 consists of 15 residues. The germline gives CDR1 SGHTA, CDR2 FQGNSA. After removal of 6 bases from V and 2 bases from J, the junction contained 7 bases not matched to a gene. The CDR3, as DNA: TGTGCCAGCAGAGTAGCGGGAGGCCCCGCCTACGAGCAGTACTTC. Protein product: CASRVAGGPAYEQYF.

This clonotype was detected only a few times. This chain links TRBV12-3 or TRBV12-4 with TRBJ2-3, with 9 positions matching TRBD1. This CDR3 is 17 amino acids long. The junction had 12 bases not matched to a gene; V was cut back by 5 bases and J by 3 bases. Here the CDR3 reads CASSPAGQGVVTDTQYF. CDR3 nucleotide sequence: TGTGCCAGCAGTCCAGCGGGACAGGGAGTAGTAACAGATACGCAGTATTTT.

This clonotype has just a few counts. The V gene is TRBV29-1, the J gene TRBJ1-1; a possible D gene is TRBD1 (6 bases). Germline CDR1 and CDR2: SQVTM and ANQGSEA. The CDR3 consists of 12 residues. V lost 7 bases, J lost 4 bases, and 13 bases lay in between. The CDR3 loop is CSAKGGGTEAFF. DNA for the CDR3: TGCAGCGCCAAAGGGGGAGGCACTGAAGCTTTCTTT.

This clonotype was observed a handful of times. This chain joins TRBV9 and TRBJ1-2; unclear D gene. The CDR3 has 14 residues. The germline V and J ends were trimmed by 3 bases and 4 bases, with 13 bases remaining between them. Germline assignment: CDR1 SGDLS and CDR2 YYNGEE. In DNA form, the CDR3 reads TGTGCCAGCAGCGCCGATCACATAGGCTATGGCTACACCTTC. This translates into CASSADHIGYGYTF.

The gene calls are TRBV7-2 and TRBJ1-2; 9 bases match TRBD1. The CDR3 runs 14 residues. The germline gives CDR1 SGHTA, CDR2 FQGNSA. V was clipped by 5 bases and J by 3 bases; unmatched bases: 4. The CDR3 protein is CASSLGTGHYGYTF. The CDR3 DNA is TGTGCCAGCAGCCTTGGGACAGGGCACTATGGCTACACCTTC.

This clonotype was seen ten or more times. The rearrangement links TRBV12-3 or TRBV12-4 to TRBJ1-1; D possibly corresponds to TRBD1 (6 bases). CDR3 length: 14 amino acids. The V end was cut by 3 bases, the J end by 0 bases, with 8 bases between. The CDR3 coding sequence is TGTGCCAGCAGTTTTACAGGGATGAACACTGAAGCTTTCTTT. Residues: CASSFTGMNTEAFF.

This clonotype was recorded a few times. The junction shows a germline mismatch at one end, possibly a read error. The CDR3 loop is CASSLFRAGSTDTRYF. For the CDR3, the DNA is TGTGCCAGCAGCTTATTCAGGGCGGGGAGCACAGATACGCGGTATTTT. V and J are TRBV7-2 and TRBJ2-3; a weak D match, TRBD2 (6 bases). The germline V gene encodes CDR1 SGHTA and CDR2 FQGNSA. There are 16 residues in the CDR3.

This clonotype occurred a few times. V usage is TRBV20-1 and J usage is TRBJ1-5; D perhaps matches TRBD1 (5 bases). Germline CDR1 DFQATT, CDR2 SNEGSKA (reference sequence). Deletions cut 6 bases from V and 5 bases from J, with 14 bases between. There are 13 residues in the CDR3. CDR3 DNA sequence: TGCAGTGCCCCCCGTGGGGCTGATCAGCCCCAGCATTTT. Translation: CSAPRGADQPQHF.

In regard to this clonotype: With a much larger clone just one base away, this may be a read error. This chain uses TRBV12-3 or TRBV12-4 with TRBJ2-1, with 9 nucleotides matching TRBD2. The DNA end is a closer match to TRBJ2-7, so the J assignment may be wrong. The CDR3 runs to 15 residues. This chain's CDR3 is CASSPTSGLYNEQYF. For the CDR3, the DNA is TGTGCCAGCAGCCCTACTAGCGGGCTCTACAATGAGCAGTACTTC.

J is TRBJ1-1 and V is TRBV18, with a possible D match to TRBD1 (5 bases). The CDR3 runs 13 residues. Germline CDR1 KGHSH, CDR2 LQKENI. The V and J ends lost 5 bases and 8 bases respectively, with 15 bases between them. In DNA, the CDR3 is TGTGCCAGCTCATCCACGGGGCAGTCAGAAGCTTTCTTT. Translating gives CASSSTGQSEAFF.